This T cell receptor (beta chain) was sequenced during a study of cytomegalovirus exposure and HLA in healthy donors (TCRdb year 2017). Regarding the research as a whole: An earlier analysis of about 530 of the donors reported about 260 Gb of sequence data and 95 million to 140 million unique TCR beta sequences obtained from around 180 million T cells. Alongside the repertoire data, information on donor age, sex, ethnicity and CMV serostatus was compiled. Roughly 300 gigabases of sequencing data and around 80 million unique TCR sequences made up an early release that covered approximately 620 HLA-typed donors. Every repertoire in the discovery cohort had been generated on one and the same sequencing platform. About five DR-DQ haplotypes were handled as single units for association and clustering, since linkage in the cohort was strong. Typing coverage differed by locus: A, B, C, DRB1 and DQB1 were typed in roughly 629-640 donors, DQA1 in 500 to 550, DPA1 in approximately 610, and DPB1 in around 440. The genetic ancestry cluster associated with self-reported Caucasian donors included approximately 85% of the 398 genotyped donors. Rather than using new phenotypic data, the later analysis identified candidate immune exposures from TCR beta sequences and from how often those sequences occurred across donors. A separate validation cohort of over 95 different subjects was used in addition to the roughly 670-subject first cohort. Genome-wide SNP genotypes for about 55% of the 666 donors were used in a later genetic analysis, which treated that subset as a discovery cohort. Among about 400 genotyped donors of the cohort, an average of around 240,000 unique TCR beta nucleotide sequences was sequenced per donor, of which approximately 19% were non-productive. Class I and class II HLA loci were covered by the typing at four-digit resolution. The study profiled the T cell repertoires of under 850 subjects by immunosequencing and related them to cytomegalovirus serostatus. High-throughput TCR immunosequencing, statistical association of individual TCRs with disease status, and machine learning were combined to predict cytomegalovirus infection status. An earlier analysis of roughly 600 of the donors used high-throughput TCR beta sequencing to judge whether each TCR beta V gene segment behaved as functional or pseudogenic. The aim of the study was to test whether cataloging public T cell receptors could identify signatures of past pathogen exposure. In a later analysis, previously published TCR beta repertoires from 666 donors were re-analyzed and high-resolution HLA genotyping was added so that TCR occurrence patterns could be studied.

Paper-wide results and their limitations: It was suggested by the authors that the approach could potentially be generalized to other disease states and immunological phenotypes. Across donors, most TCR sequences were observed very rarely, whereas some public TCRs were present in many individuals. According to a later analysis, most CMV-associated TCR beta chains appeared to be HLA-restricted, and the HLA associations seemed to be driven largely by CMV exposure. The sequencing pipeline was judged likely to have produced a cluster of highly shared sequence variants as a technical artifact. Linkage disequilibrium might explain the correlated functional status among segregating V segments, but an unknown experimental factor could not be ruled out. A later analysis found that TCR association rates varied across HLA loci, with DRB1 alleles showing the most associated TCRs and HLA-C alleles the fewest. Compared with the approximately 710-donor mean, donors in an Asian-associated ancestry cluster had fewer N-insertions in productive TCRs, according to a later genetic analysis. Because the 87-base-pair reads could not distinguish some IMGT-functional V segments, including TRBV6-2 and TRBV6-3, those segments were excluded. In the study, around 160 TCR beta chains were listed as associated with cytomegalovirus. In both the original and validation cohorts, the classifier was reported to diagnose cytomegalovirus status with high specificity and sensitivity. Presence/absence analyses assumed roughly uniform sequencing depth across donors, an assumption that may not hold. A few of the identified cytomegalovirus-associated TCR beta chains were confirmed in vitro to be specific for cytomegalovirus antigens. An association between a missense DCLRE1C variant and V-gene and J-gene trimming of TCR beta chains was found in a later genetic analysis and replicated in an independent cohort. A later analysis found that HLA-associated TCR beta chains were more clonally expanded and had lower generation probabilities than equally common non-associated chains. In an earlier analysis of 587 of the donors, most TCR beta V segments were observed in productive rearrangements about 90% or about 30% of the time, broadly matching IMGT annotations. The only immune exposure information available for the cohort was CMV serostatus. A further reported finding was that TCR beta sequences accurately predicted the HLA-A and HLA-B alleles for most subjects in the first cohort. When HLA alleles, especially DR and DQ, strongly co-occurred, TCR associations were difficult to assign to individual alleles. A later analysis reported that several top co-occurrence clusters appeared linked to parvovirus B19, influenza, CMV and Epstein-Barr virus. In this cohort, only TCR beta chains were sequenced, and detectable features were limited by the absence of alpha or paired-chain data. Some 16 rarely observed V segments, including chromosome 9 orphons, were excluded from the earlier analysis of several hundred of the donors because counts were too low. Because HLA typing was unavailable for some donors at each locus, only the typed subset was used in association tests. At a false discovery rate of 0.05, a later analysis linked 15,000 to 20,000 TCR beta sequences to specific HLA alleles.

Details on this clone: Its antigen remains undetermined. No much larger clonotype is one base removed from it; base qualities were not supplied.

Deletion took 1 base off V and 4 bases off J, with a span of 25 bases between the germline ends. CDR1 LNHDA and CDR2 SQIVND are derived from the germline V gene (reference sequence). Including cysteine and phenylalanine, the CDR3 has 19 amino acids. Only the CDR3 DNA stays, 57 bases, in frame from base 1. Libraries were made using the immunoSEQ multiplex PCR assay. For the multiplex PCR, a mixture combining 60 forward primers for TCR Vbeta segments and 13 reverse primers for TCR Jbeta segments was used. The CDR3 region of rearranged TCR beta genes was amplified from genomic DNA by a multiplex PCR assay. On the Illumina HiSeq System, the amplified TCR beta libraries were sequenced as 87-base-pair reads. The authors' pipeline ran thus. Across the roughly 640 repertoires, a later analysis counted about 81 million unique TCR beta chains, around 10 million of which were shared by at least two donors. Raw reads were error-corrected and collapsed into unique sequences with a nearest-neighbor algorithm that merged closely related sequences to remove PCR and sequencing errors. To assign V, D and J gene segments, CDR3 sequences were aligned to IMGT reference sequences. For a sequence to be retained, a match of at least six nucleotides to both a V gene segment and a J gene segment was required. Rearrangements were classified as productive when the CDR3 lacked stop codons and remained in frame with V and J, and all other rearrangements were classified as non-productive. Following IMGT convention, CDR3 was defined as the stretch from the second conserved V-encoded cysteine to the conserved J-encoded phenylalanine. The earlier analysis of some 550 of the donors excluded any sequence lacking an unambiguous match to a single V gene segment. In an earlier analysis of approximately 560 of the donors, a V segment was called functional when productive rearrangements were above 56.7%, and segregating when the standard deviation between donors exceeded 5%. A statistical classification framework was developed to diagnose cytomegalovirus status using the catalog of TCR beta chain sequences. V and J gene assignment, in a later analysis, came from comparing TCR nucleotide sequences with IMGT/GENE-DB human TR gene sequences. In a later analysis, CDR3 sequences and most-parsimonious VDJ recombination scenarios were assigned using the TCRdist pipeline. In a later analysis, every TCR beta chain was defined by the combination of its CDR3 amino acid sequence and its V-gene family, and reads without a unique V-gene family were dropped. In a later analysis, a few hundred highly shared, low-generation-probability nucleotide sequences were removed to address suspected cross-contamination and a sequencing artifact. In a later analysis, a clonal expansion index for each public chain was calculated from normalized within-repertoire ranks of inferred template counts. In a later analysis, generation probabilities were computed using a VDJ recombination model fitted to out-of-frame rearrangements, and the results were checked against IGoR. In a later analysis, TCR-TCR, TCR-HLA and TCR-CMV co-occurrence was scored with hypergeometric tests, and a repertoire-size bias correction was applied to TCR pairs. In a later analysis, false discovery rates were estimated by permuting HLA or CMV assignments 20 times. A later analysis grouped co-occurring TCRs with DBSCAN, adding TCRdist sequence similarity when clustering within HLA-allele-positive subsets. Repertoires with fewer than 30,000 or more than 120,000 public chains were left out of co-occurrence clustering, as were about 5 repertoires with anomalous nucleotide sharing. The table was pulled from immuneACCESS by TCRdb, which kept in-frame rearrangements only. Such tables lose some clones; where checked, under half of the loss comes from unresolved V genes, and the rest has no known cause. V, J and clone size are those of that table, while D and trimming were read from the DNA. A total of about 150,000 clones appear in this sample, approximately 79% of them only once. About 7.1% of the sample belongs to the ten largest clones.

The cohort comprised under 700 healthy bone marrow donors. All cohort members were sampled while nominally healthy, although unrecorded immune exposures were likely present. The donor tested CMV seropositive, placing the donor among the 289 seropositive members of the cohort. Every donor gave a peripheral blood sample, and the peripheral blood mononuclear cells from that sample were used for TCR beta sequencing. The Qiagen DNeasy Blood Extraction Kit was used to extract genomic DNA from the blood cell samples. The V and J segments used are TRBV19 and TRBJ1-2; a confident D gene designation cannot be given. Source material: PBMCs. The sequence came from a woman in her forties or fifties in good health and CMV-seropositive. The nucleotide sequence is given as TGTGCCAGTAGTATAGGTTGGCGGTCGACGGCATCGCGAGGCTATGGCTACACCTTC. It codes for CASSIGWRSTASRGYGYTF.